This T cell receptor beta chain originates from a study of cytomegalovirus exposure and HLA in healthy donors. Study-wide results and caveats: Common viral pathogens were later found to be apparently linked to several of the most significant clusters.

PCR involved 60 Vbeta and 13 Jbeta primers. Generated by immunoSEQ multiplex PCR, the TCRdb table keeps only in-frame clones and is missing some. The sample lists around 150,000 clones, around four fifths occurring once. The CDR3 has 12 amino acids. Germline assignment: CDR1 PRHDT and CDR2 FYEKMQ (reference sequence). V was shortened by 2 bases and J by 2 bases, with 3 bases between the two germline ends. As to this clone: Antigen unknown.

The J gene is TRBJ1-2, the V gene TRBV13; no clear D. The sequence came from a female donor in good health and CMV-seronegative. Material: PBMCs. CDR3 amino acids: CASSLSNYGYTF. In DNA, the CDR3 is TGTGCCAGCAGCTTAAGCAACTATGGCTACACCTTC.